One sample yielded the 30 T cell receptor beta chains listed below, sequenced in a study of T cells in Graves' hyperthyroidism and ophthalmopathy. Amplified regions were TCR beta CDR3 sequences from RNA transcripts. The HTBI set primed first-round TCR CDR3 RT-PCR. One entry per CDR3 protein, called by TCRdb with MiXCR from the multiplex PCR reads. The table records some 740,000 distinct CDR3 sequences, approximately 14% of them present only once. The sequenced sample consisted of blood. These TCRs come from a woman younger than 35 with Graves' hyperthyroidism.

This sequence joins TRBV5-4 and TRBJ2-2, with TRBD1 matching 9 bases. V trimming: 4 bases; J trimming: 4 bases; junction bases outside the gene matches: 8. The CDR3 loop spans 16 amino acids. Germline V lookup: CDR1 SGHNT, CDR2 YYREEE (reference sequence). This chain's CDR3 is CASSPGTGWSTGELFF. CDR3 DNA sequence: TGTGCCAGCAGCCCAGGGACAGGGTGGTCCACCGGGGAGCTGTTTTTT.

The rearrangement links TRBV19 to TRBJ1-5; D ambiguous. V lost 5 bases to trimming and J lost 8 bases, with 10 bases between them. Looked up from germline, CDR1 is LNHDA and CDR2 is SQIVND (reference sequence). The CDR3 is 12 residues long. The CDR3 here is CASSADFKPQHF. CDR3 nucleotides: TGTGCCAGTAGTGCGGACTTCAAGCCCCAGCATTTT.

The J gene is TRBJ2-7, the V gene TRBV19, with 12 bases aligning to TRBD2. Germline CDR1 LNHDA, CDR2 SQIVND (reference sequence). J gave up 2 bases and V 6 bases, and 5 bases lay outside the gene matches. There are 15 residues in the CDR3. CDR3 sequence (DNA): TGTGCCAGTAGCAAAGGACTAGCGGGACCCTACGAGCAGTACTTC. Amino acid sequence: CASSKGLAGPYEQYF.

This clonotype was seen at least ten times. V usage is TRBV20-1 and J usage is TRBJ2-5; D is perhaps TRBD1 (6 bases). CDR3 length: 14 amino acids. Germline loops: CDR1 DFQATT, CDR2 SNEGSKA (reference sequence). Trimming stripped 5 bases from V and 7 bases from J, with 20 bases between. The CDR3 bases are TGCAGTGCTCTTAAGGGGACACCCCTGATGACCCAGTACTTC. Encoded protein: CSALKGTPLMTQYF.

The chain carries TRBV20-1 and TRBJ1-1; 9 nucleotides line up with TRBD1. CDR3 length equals 11 residues. CDR1 is DFQATT, CDR2 SNEGSKA, per germline (reference sequence). The V gene end was trimmed by 3 bases and the J gene end by 11 bases; junction bases not matched to a gene: 4. This CDR3 is CSASLGQGAFF. The CDR3 DNA reads TGCAGTGCTAGTCTAGGACAGGGGGCTTTCTTT.

This clonotype showed up just a few times. The chain joins TRBV4-1 to TRBJ1-6, with a tentative D call TRBD1 (5 bases). Germline CDR1 is MGHRA and CDR2 is YSYEKL. CDR3 length: 15 residues. The V and J ends lost 4 bases and 10 bases respectively, with 17 bases between them. CDR3 coding DNA: TGCGCCAGCAGCCTGGAGGGGCTGGGGTGGTCACCCCTCCACTTT. Its translation: CASSLEGLGWSPLHF.

The chain is built from TRBV11-2 and TRBJ2-7, with D unclear. Trimming pared 6 bases from V and 3 bases from J, leaving 12 bases between. Germline V gene data show CDR1 as SGHAT and CDR2 as FQNNGV. This CDR3 region has 13 residues. The DNA for the CDR3 is TGTGCCAGCAGTTTATCCATGCACTACGAGCAGTACTTC. This codes for CASSLSMHYEQYF.

The J gene is TRBJ1-1, the V gene TRBV10-1, with 8 bases lining up with TRBD1. V lost 5 bases, J lost 3 bases, and 2 bases stayed unmatched. Germline V lookup: CDR1 WNHNN, CDR2 SYGVQD (reference sequence). The CDR3 covers 13 residues. CDR3 DNA: TGCGCCAGCAGTATGGACAGGGACACTGAAGCTTTCTTT. Translation gives CASSMDRDTEAFF.

In this sample, this clonotype turned up many times. The gene calls are TRBV28 and TRBJ1-1, with a weak D call TRBD1 (5 bases). Germline V gene lookup returns CDR1 MDHEN and CDR2 SYDVKM. CDR3 length: 16 residues. Deletions cut 5 bases from V and 0 bases from J, with 16 bases between. CDR3 in amino acids: CASSPRGPYVNTEAFF. In DNA, the CDR3 is TGTGCCAGCAGTCCGAGGGGACCGTACGTGAACACTGAAGCTTTCTTT. Combining the CDR3 with reference TRBV28 and TRBJ1-1 gives the whole variable domain DVKVTQSSRYLVKRTGEKVFLECVQDMDHENMFWYRQDPGLGLRLIYFSYDVKMKEKGDIPEGYSVSREKKERFSLILESASTNQTSMYLCASSPRGPYVNTEAFFGQGTRLTVV.

This clonotype was recorded at least ten times. The rearrangement links TRBV20-1 to TRBJ2-5; D is possibly TRBD1 or TRBD2 (5 bases each). Germline loops: CDR1 DFQATT, CDR2 SNEGSKA (reference sequence). This CDR3 has 13 residues. Trimming shortened V by 2 bases and J by 3 bases, and 10 bases separated the two germline ends. The CDR3 nucleotides read TGCAGTGCTAGACTTCGGGGCAAAGAGACCCAGTACTTC. This gives the protein CSARLRGKETQYF.

The chain is built from TRBV12-3 or TRBV12-4 and TRBJ1-5, with D unresolved. V lost 5 bases and J 2 bases, leaving 10 bases between the germline ends. This CDR3 contains 14 residues. The CDR3 spells CASSRQDGNQPQHF. CDR3 sequence (DNA): TGTGCCAGCAGTAGGCAGGACGGCAATCAGCCCCAGCATTTT.

This chain links TRBV20-1 with TRBJ2-5, with TRBD1 as a possible D gene (6 bases). The germline V gene has CDR1 DFQATT and CDR2 SNEGSKA (reference sequence). The CDR3 has 14 amino acids. V lost 3 bases, J lost 9 bases, and 20 bases lay in between. CDR3 bases: TGCAGTGCTAGTAGCAATAGCCCAACAGGGTCCCAGTACTTC. Translation: CSASSNSPTGSQYF.

The table lists this clonotype with a few counts. A much larger clone sits a single nucleotide away, making a read error possible. J is TRBJ1-1 and V is TRBV30; D is uncertain. This CDR3 is 13 amino acids long. From germline, CDR1 is GTSNPN and CDR2 SVGIG (reference sequence). The CDR3 loop is CARSVSVSAEAFF. The CDR3 DNA reads as TGTGCCAGGAGTGTAAGCGTAAGCGCTGAAGCTTTCTTT.

This clonotype has at least ten counts. V is TRBV27 and J is TRBJ2-7, with D possibly being TRBD2 (5 bases). V was shortened by 5 bases and J by 5 bases, with 13 bases between the two germline ends. CDR3 length: 13 residues. Germline-derived CDR1 and CDR2 are MNHEY and SMNVEV (reference sequence). This chain's CDR3 is CASSAAGVDEQYF. The CDR3 DNA reads TGTGCCAGCAGTGCGGCCGGGGTAGACGAGCAGTACTTC.

Ten or more counts support this clonotype. The V call is TRBV28, the J call TRBJ1-1; the D is unclear. V was clipped by 4 bases and J by 1 base, with 10 bases between them. The germline CDR1 and CDR2 sequences are MDHEN and SYDVKM. The CDR3 length is 14 residues. The CDR3 nucleotides are TGTGCCAGCAGTTGGAACGTGGGGAACACTGAAGCTTTCTTT. Protein sequence: CASSWNVGNTEAFF.

This clonotype has just a few counts. The chain couples TRBV24-1 to TRBJ2-1; maybe TRBD2 (6 bases). V lost 3 bases, J lost 0 bases, and 11 bases lay in between. The germline gives CDR1 KGHDR, CDR2 SFDVKD. The length of the CDR3 is 16 residues. In DNA, the CDR3 is TGTGCCACCAGTGATGATAGCGGTAGCTCCTACAATGAGCAGTTCTTC. Translation gives CATSDDSGSSYNEQFF.

This clonotype was counted at least ten times. The J gene is TRBJ2-7, the V gene TRBV7-2; D perhaps matches TRBD1 (5 bases). Germline lookup yields CDR1 SGHTA and CDR2 FQGNSA. Trimming stripped 5 bases from V and 5 bases from J, with 13 bases between. The length of the CDR3 is 13 residues. This CDR3 reads CASSQRGTNEQYF. CDR3 DNA sequence: TGTGCCAGCAGCCAAAGGGGAACCAACGAGCAGTACTTC.

This clonotype was found many times. The chain has TRBV3-1 and TRBJ2-2, with TRBD1 as a possible D gene (6 bases). The CDR3 is 15 amino acids. The V gene lost 3 bases and the J gene lost 0 bases, with 8 bases spanning the gap. CDR1 and CDR2 (germline): LGHDT, YNNKEL (reference sequence). The CDR3 coding sequence is TGTGCCAGCAGCCACGGGACAACGAACACCGGGGAGCTGTTTTTT. Its translation: CASSHGTTNTGELFF.

This clonotype was seen at least ten times. The rearrangement links TRBV28 to TRBJ1-3, with TRBD1 matching over 7 bases. Germline-derived CDR1 and CDR2 are MDHEN and SYDVKM. The V gene end was trimmed by 5 bases and the J gene end by 0 bases; junction bases not matched to a gene: 4. The CDR3 spans 15 residues. Here the CDR3 DNA reads TGTGCCAGCAGTCTACAGGGGAGCTCTGGAAACACCATATATTTT. Its protein product is CASSLQGSSGNTIYF.

The table lists this clonotype with a few counts. This chain connects TRBV25-1 to TRBJ2-7, with D hard to call. Germline V gene lookup returns CDR1 MGHDK and CDR2 SYGVNS. The CDR3 loop spans 12 amino acids. Trimming took 6 bases from V and 2 from J, leaving 8 bases between them. CDR3 loop: CASRDGTYEQYF. The CDR3 DNA reads as TGTGCCAGCAGGGACGGTACCTACGAGCAGTACTTC.

This clonotype was seen more than once but under ten times. J is TRBJ2-3 and V is TRBV20-1, with D hard to call. The CDR3 has 13 amino acids. Deletions cut 1 base from V and 5 bases from J, with 10 bases between. Per the germline V gene, CDR1 is DFQATT and CDR2 is SNEGSKA (reference sequence). The CDR3 reads CSARGSRLDTQYF. DNA of the CDR3: TGCAGTGCTAGAGGTTCCCGGTTAGATACGCAGTATTTT.

The chain uses TRBV6-1 and TRBJ1-2; tentative D call: TRBD1 (5 bases). The germline V gene encodes CDR1 MNHNS and CDR2 SASEGT. The CDR3 totals 15 residues. Trimming cost V 3 bases and J 2 bases, with 13 bases left between them. In DNA form, the CDR3 reads TGTGCCAGCAGTGAGTTCGACCGGGGGAACTATGGCTACACCTTC. Protein sequence: CASSEFDRGNYGYTF.

Only a few counts were recorded for this clonotype. This chain connects TRBV19 to TRBJ2-1; possible D gene TRBD2, 6 bases. CDR3 size: 15 residues. Per germline, CDR1 LNHDA and CDR2 SQIVND (reference sequence). V dropped 6 bases and J dropped 3 bases, with 15 bases sitting between them. CDR3 sequence: CASRSGGGLYNEQFF. The CDR3 DNA sequence: TGTGCCAGTAGATCTGGGGGAGGTCTCTACAATGAGCAGTTCTTC. The complete variable domain, with remaining parts taken from reference TRBV19 and TRBJ2-1, reads DGGITQSPKYLFRKEGQNVTLSCEQNLNHDAMYWYRQDPGQGLRLIYYSQIVNDFQKGDIAEGYSVSREKKESFPLTVTSAQKNPTAFYLCASRSGGGLYNEQFFGPGTRLTVL.

This clonotype occurred many times. The chain recombines TRBV29-1 with TRBJ1-1, with D unresolved. CDR1 is SQVTM and CDR2 is ANQGSEA in the germline V gene. V was pared by 4 bases and J by 4 bases, with 4 bases between. There are 10 residues in the CDR3. The CDR3 spells CSVGGTEAFF. The CDR3 DNA reads TGCAGCGTTGGGGGCACTGAAGCTTTCTTT.

This clonotype has just a few counts. The chain carries TRBV18 and TRBJ1-3; D not resolved. The CDR3 runs 15 residues. Germline-derived CDR1 and CDR2 are KGHSH and LQKENI. The V and J ends lost 1 base and 2 bases respectively, with 9 bases between them. As DNA, the CDR3 is TGTGCCAGCTCACCACAGGCAGCTACTGGAAACACCATATATTTT. Translation gives CASSPQAATGNTIYF.

This chain joins TRBV2 and TRBJ1-2; D remains unclear. The germline gives CDR1 SNHLY, CDR2 FYNNEI. Trimming stripped 3 bases from V and 4 bases from J, with 15 bases between. This CDR3 has 15 residues. The CDR3 DNA reads as TGTGCCAGCAGTGATGGTATTATTACTGGCTATGGCTACACCTTC. It translates to CASSDGIITGYGYTF.

This clonotype was seen ten or more times. V usage is TRBV20-1 and J usage is TRBJ2-3, with 9 bases aligning to TRBD2. Germline V CDR1 and CDR2: DFQATT, SNEGSKA (reference sequence). CDR3 length: 13 amino acids. Germline trimming cut 5 bases from V and 7 bases from J; bases unmatched to any gene: 7. The CDR3 DNA follows: TGCAGTGCTGCGACTAGCGGCCTTAATACGCAGTATTTT. Translating gives CSAATSGLNTQYF.

This clonotype occurred a few times. Likely a read error: the CDR3 ends without its conserved phenylalanine or tryptophan. The rearrangement links TRBV9 to TRBJ2-1, with D unclear. V lost 1 base and J lost 2, with 7 bases in between. Germline V gives CDR1 SGDLS, CDR2 YYNGEE. The CDR3 is 14 amino acids. CDR3: CASSVPPAYNEQFL. CDR3 in DNA: TGTGCCAGCAGCGTACCCCCAGCCTACAATGAGCAGTTCCTC.

This clonotype was seen more than once but under ten times. The chain carries TRBV15 and TRBJ2-1, with 11 positions matching TRBD2. CDR3 length equals 17 residues. Germline V lookup: CDR1 LNHNV, CDR2 YYDKDF (reference sequence). The J segment lost 3 bases and the V segment lost 0 bases, leaving 4 bases of the junction unmatched. Here the CDR3 reads CATSRDRGTSGYNEQFF. As DNA, the CDR3 is TGTGCCACCAGCAGAGATCGGGGGACTAGCGGCTACAATGAGCAGTTCTTC.

This clonotype was detected many times. The CDR3 here is CASSVTSTSGFYEQYF. CDR3 nucleotides: TGTGCCAGCAGTGTCACTAGCACTAGCGGATTCTACGAGCAGTACTTC. The chain combines TRBV2 with TRBJ2-7, with TRBD2 identical over 8 bases. This CDR3 has 16 residues. V lost 4 bases and J lost 3; bases outside the gene matches: 11. The germline gives CDR1 SNHLY, CDR2 FYNNEI.